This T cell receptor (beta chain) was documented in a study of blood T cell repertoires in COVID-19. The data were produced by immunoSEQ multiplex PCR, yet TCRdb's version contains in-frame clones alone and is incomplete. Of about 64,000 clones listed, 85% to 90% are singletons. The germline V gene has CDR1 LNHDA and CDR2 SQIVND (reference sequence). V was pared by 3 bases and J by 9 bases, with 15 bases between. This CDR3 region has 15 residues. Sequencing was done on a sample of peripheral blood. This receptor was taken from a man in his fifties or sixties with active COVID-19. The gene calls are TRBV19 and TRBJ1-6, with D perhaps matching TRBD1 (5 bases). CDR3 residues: CASSMLSREGSPLHF. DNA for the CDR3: TGTGCCAGTAGTATGCTGTCCAGGGAGGGTTCACCCCTCCACTTT.